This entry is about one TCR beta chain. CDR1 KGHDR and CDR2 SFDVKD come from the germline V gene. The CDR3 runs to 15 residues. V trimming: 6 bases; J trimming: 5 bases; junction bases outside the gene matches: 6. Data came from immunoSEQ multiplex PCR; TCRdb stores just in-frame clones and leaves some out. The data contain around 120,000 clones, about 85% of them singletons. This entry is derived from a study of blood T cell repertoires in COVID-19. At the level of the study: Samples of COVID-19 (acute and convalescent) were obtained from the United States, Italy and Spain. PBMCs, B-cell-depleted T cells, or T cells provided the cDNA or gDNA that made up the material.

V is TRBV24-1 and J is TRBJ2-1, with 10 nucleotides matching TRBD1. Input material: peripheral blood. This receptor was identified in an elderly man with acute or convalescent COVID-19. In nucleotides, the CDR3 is TGTGCCACCAGTCCCGGGGACAGGGGCGACAATGAGCAGTTCTTC. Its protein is CATSPGDRGDNEQFF.